The 13 T cell receptor beta chains listed next were all sequenced from one sample in a study of shared clonotypes between healthy human individuals. Naive CD8 isolation took CD45RO-negative cells positively selected for CCR7 and excluded terminally differentiated effector memory CD45RA+ cells. The data were produced by immunoSEQ multiplex PCR, yet TCRdb's version contains in-frame clones alone and is incomplete. The sample has approximately 740,000 clones, 80% to 95% seen once. Specimen: naive CD8+ T cells sorted from blood. Every receptor here comes from a man aged 30 to 45 in good health.

This rearrangement joins TRBV11-2 to TRBJ2-1, with D possibly matching TRBD2 (6 bases). CDR3 length: 15 amino acids. V lost 5 bases, J lost 7 bases, and 18 bases lay in between. From germline, CDR1 is SGHAT and CDR2 FQNNGV. The DNA of the CDR3 is TGTGCCAGCAGCATGACTAGAACTTTTGGGAATGAGCAGTTCTTC. It yields the protein CASSMTRTFGNEQFF.

The chain's CDR3 is CASSQLSGEQYF. The CDR3, as DNA: TGTGCCAGCAGCCAATTAAGCGGCGAGCAGTACTTC. The rearrangement links TRBV11-3 to TRBJ2-7; possible D gene TRBD2, 5 bases. CDR3 length equals 12 residues. The V gene's germline CDR1 is SGHNT and CDR2 YENEEA. V was pared by 5 bases and J by 6 bases, with 11 bases between.

The rearrangement uses TRBV5-5 and TRBJ2-7; no clear D gene. Per the germline V gene, CDR1 is SGHKS and CDR2 is YYEKEE (reference sequence). V was shortened by 4 bases and J by 3 bases, with 8 bases between the two germline ends. CDR3 length equals 12 residues. The CDR3 here is CASSLIDYEQYF. The CDR3 DNA follows: TGTGCCAGCAGCCTCATCGACTACGAGCAGTACTTC.

V is TRBV7-9 and J is TRBJ2-7; 8 nucleotides line up with TRBD1. This CDR3 is built from 15 residues. The V gene end was trimmed by 5 bases and the J gene end by 3 bases; junction bases not matched to a gene: 9. The germline V gene encodes CDR1 SEHNR and CDR2 FQNEAQ (reference sequence). DNA of the CDR3: TGTGCCAGCAGCCTCGGACAGGGAAGAAGCTACGAGCAGTACTTC. It codes for CASSLGQGRSYEQYF.

On this clone itself: Other DNA variants within this sample encode the same CDR3. The chain recombines TRBV4-1 with TRBJ2-1; no reliable D call. V was cut by 1 base and J by 7 bases, with 8 bases left in between. Germline V lookup: CDR1 MGHRA, CDR2 YSYEKL. CDR3 length: 13 residues. The CDR3 nucleotides are TGCGCCAGCAGCCAAGTTGGGGTAAATGAGCAGTTCTTC. Protein product: CASSQVGVNEQFF.

As concerns this clone: This sample includes further DNA sequences coding for the same CDR3. V is TRBV6-6 and J is TRBJ2-7; D gene unclear. The CDR3 extends over 12 amino acids. CDR1 and CDR2 from the germline V gene are MNHNY and SVGAGI (reference sequence). Trimming shortened V by 0 bases and J by 3 bases, and 3 bases separated the two germline ends. The CDR3 spells CASSYSRYEQYF. CDR3 DNA: TGTGCCAGCAGTTACTCTCGCTACGAGCAGTACTTC.

This rearrangement joins TRBV7-9 to TRBJ2-1; weak D call: TRBD2 (6 bases). V lost 5 bases to trimming and J lost 6 bases, with 17 bases between them. Germline lookup yields CDR1 SEHNR and CDR2 FQNEAQ (reference sequence). The CDR3 is 15 amino acids. This CDR3 is CASSPRDSELNEQFF. In DNA, the CDR3 is TGTGCCAGCAGCCCGCGGGACTCAGAACTCAATGAGCAGTTCTTC.

The rearrangement uses TRBV19 and TRBJ2-1; 9 bases fit TRBD1. This CDR3 region has 19 residues. J gave up 0 bases and V 4 bases, and 13 bases lay outside the gene matches. Germline values: CDR1 LNHDA, CDR2 SQIVND (reference sequence). CDR3 loop: CASSRGQGPPLSSYNEQFF. In nucleotides, the CDR3 is TGTGCCAGTAGTAGGGGACAGGGACCCCCCCTAAGCTCCTACAATGAGCAGTTCTTC.

In this sample, this clone turned up a few times. The CDR3 DNA reads TGTGCCAGTAGTATAACCCTCGGGGCCTATGGCTACACCTTC. Encoded protein: CASSITLGAYGYTF. This rearrangement joins TRBV19 to TRBJ1-2, with D maybe TRBD1 (5 bases). V lost 2 bases and J lost 4, with 11 bases in between. This CDR3 has 14 residues. Germline V gene lookup returns CDR1 LNHDA and CDR2 SQIVND (reference sequence). The variable domain in full, completed from reference TRBV19 and TRBJ1-2, reads DGGITQSPKYLFRKEGQNVTLSCEQNLNHDAMYWYRQDPGQGLRLIYYSQIVNDFQKGDIAEGYSVSREKKESFPLTVTSAQKNPTAFYLCASSITLGAYGYTFGSGTRLTVV.

This clone was seen a single time. The chain combines TRBV27 with TRBJ2-1; D is tentatively TRBD1 or TRBD2 (5 bases each). Trimming shortened V by 4 bases and J by 8 bases, and 12 bases separated the two germline ends. The CDR3 covers 13 residues. Germline CDR1 reads MNHEY; CDR2 reads SMNVEV (reference sequence). The CDR3 sequence: CASSSGARDEQFF. CDR3 sequence (DNA): TGTGCCAGCAGTTCCGGGGCTCGGGATGAGCAGTTCTTC.

The J gene is TRBJ2-1, the V gene TRBV11-2; 13 positions match TRBD2. Per the germline V gene, CDR1 is SGHAT and CDR2 is FQNNGV. The CDR3 has 16 residues. With 4 bases clipped from V and 7 bases from J, the junction kept 7 bases outside the gene matches. The CDR3, as DNA: TGTGCCAGCAGCTCAGGGACTAGCGGGAAATTAAATGAGCAGTTCTTC. Amino acid sequence: CASSSGTSGKLNEQFF.

The rearrangement links TRBV2 to TRBJ2-5, with 12 positions matching TRBD2. This CDR3 spans 14 amino acids. V shed 9 bases and J 4 bases; nucleotides not matched to a gene: 6. CDR1 and CDR2 from the germline V gene are SNHLY and FYNNEI. The CDR3 nucleotides read TGTGCCAGTTTTCCGGGACTAGCGGGAGAGACCCAGTACTTC. Translated: CASFPGLAGETQYF.

The V call is TRBV18, the J call TRBJ2-2, with D uncertain. The CDR3 contains 15 residues. Germline CDR1 reads KGHSH; CDR2 reads LQKENI. V was cut by 2 bases and J by 1 base, with 8 bases left in between. CDR3 protein: CASSPDRWNTGELFF. The CDR3 coding sequence is TGTGCCAGCTCACCAGATCGGTGGAACACCGGGGAGCTGTTTTTT.